The 28 T cell receptor beta chains reported below all come from one sample, sequenced in a study of neurological immune-mediated disorders. Via MiXCR, TCRdb re-called the 5' RACE reads, giving one row per CDR3 protein. The sample records roughly 100,000 distinct CDR3 sequences, 3% to 4% being singletons. Sample: PBMCs. These receptors all come from a woman between 18 and 30 years old with multiple sclerosis.

This clonotype was counted ten times or more. The chain is built from TRBV4-3 and TRBJ1-6, with TRBD1 as a possible D gene (6 bases). Germline-derived CDR1 and CDR2 are LGHNA and YSLEER. V was shortened by 0 bases and J by 0 bases, with 24 bases between the two germline ends. This CDR3 is 22 amino acids long. In nucleotides, the CDR3 is TGCGCCAGCAGCCAAGATTGGATACCGGGACAACCGGCAAGCTCCTATAATTCACCCCTCCACTTT. It codes for CASSQDWIPGQPASSYNSPLHF.

This clonotype was counted many times. The chain has TRBV5-1 and TRBJ2-3; no clear D. Trimming shortened V by 2 bases and J by 4 bases, and 5 bases separated the two germline ends. CDR1 SGHRS and CDR2 YFSETQ come from the germline V gene. The CDR3 length is 12 residues. As DNA, the CDR3 is TGCGCCAGCAGCTTTTCCGCAGATACGCAGTATTTT. This sequence encodes CASSFSADTQYF.

This clonotype was recorded many times. This chain links TRBV10-3 with TRBJ2-7; possibly TRBD1 for D (5 bases). Between the trimmed V and J ends, which lost 6 bases and 2 bases, there was a span of 20 bases. This CDR3 has 16 residues. Germline V lookup: CDR1 ENHRY, CDR2 SYGVKD. The CDR3 is CAISDSTAGPPYEQYF. CDR3 coding DNA: TGTGCCATCAGCGACTCCACCGCAGGGCCGCCCTACGAGCAGTACTTC.

The chain links TRBV7-2 to TRBJ1-3, with D possibly TRBD1 on 6 matching bases. Germline assignment: CDR1 SGHTA and CDR2 FQGNSA. V was shortened by 8 bases and J by 0 bases, with 11 bases between the two germline ends. CDR3 length equals 14 residues. The CDR3 spells CASFDRSSGNTIYF. CDR3 coding DNA: TGTGCCAGCTTCGACAGGAGCTCTGGAAACACCATATATTTT.

This clonotype was recorded at least ten times. The chain couples TRBV7-2 to TRBJ2-1; perhaps TRBD1 as D (6 bases). V lost 2 bases to trimming and J lost 5 bases, with 10 bases between them. CDR3 length equals 14 residues. Looked up from germline, CDR1 is SGHTA and CDR2 is FQGNSA. The CDR3 DNA reads TGTGCCAGCAGCTTAAACAGGGATAACAATGAGCAGTTCTTC. This gives the protein CASSLNRDNNEQFF.

This clonotype was seen at least ten times. This rearrangement joins TRBV5-1 to TRBJ2-7, with D perhaps given as TRBD1 or TRBD2 (5 bases each). The CDR3 is 15 residues long. Germline V gene data show CDR1 as SGHRS and CDR2 as YFSETQ. The V and J ends lost 1 base and 5 bases respectively, with 16 bases between them. The CDR3 DNA reads as TGCGCCAGCAGCTTGCCCCCAGGGACGATCGACGAGCAGTACTTC. Protein sequence: CASSLPPGTIDEQYF.

The chain uses TRBV5-1 and TRBJ2-3, with a weak D call TRBD1 (5 bases). Germline loops: CDR1 SGHRS, CDR2 YFSETQ. Trimming shortened V by 4 bases and J by 3 bases, and 9 bases separated the two germline ends. The CDR3 covers 13 residues. The CDR3 region is CASSPYRTDTQYF. The CDR3 region has the DNA TGCGCCAGCAGCCCCTACAGGACAGATACGCAGTATTTT.

This clonotype was counted many times. The chain has TRBV20-1 and TRBJ2-1; D is unresolved. This CDR3 contains 13 residues. The V gene's germline CDR1 is DFQATT and CDR2 SNEGSKA (reference sequence). Trimming took off 1 base at V and 5 bases at J, with 9 bases between the two ends. The CDR3 spells CSARVDLNNEQFF. The DNA for the CDR3 is TGCAGTGCTAGAGTGGATTTGAACAATGAGCAGTTCTTC.

This clonotype was picked up many times. This sequence joins TRBV25-1 and TRBJ2-7; TRBD1 is a possible D gene (6 bases). The CDR3 extends over 15 amino acids. Germline V gives CDR1 MGHDK, CDR2 SYGVNS. V was pared by 4 bases and J by 3 bases, with 16 bases between. The CDR3 reads CASSGKQGAFYEQYF. The CDR3 DNA sequence: TGTGCCAGCAGTGGGAAACAGGGAGCATTCTACGAGCAGTACTTC.

This clonotype was observed many times. The chain carries TRBV5-1 and TRBJ2-6; possibly TRBD1 for D (5 bases). Looked up from germline, CDR1 is SGHRS and CDR2 is YFSETQ. CDR3 length: 16 residues. Trimming stripped 0 bases from V and 4 bases from J, with 11 bases between. This CDR3 reads CASSLEGAQGANVLTF. The CDR3 DNA follows: TGCGCCAGCAGCTTGGAAGGGGCGCAGGGGGCCAACGTCCTGACTTTC. Full variable domain (rest looked up from reference TRBV5-1 and TRBJ2-6): KAGVTQTPRYLIKTRGQQVTLSCSPISGHRSVSWYQQTPGQGLQFLFEYFSETQRNKGNFPGRFSGRQFSNSRSEMNVSTLELGDSALYLCASSLEGAQGANVLTFGAGSRLTVL.

Ten or more counts support this clonotype. This chain connects TRBV7-3 to TRBJ2-1, with D perhaps matching TRBD2 (5 bases). Germline V gives CDR1 SGHTA, CDR2 FQGTGA. V was clipped by 5 bases and J by 3 bases, with 14 bases between them. The CDR3 covers 15 residues. CDR3 residues: CASSLQSGVYNEQFF. The CDR3 nucleotides read TGTGCCAGCAGCCTCCAAAGCGGAGTCTACAATGAGCAGTTCTTC. Full variable domain (remainder filled in from reference TRBV7-3 and TRBJ2-1): GAGVSQTPSNKVTEKGKYVELRCDPISGHTALYWYRQSLGQGPEFLIYFQGTGAADDSGLPNDRFFAVRPEGSVSTLKIQRTERGDSAVYLCASSLQSGVYNEQFFGPGTRLTVL.

The chain carries TRBV20-1 and TRBJ2-7, with D unclear. V dropped 0 bases and J dropped 5 bases, with 5 bases sitting between them. The CDR3 length is 11 residues. CDR1 and CDR2 from the germline V gene are DFQATT and SNEGSKA (reference sequence). The CDR3 DNA is TGCAGTGCTAGAGATATGCACGAGCAGTACTTC. This sequence encodes CSARDMHEQYF.

This clonotype was observed many times. The rearrangement links TRBV5-1 to TRBJ1-1; the D is unclear. This CDR3 spans 15 amino acids. V dropped 2 bases and J dropped 3 bases, with 14 bases sitting between them. Germline lookup yields CDR1 SGHRS and CDR2 YFSETQ. In nucleotides, the CDR3 is TGCGCCAGCAGCTTCGTAGGGCCATTCGACACTGAAGCTTTCTTT. This encodes CASSFVGPFDTEAFF.

A few counts support this clonotype. Germline is not matched at one junction end, which may reflect a read error. The gene calls are TRBV18 and TRBJ1-5, with TRBD1 identical over 7 bases. CDR1 is KGHSH and CDR2 is LQKENI in the germline V gene. The CDR3 runs 14 residues. The CDR3, as DNA: TGTGCCAGCTCACCACAGGGGGCTGGGAAGACCCAGAATTTT. Protein sequence: CASSPQGAGKTQNF. Looking up the rest from reference TRBV18 and TRBJ1-5 gives the full variable domain: NAGVMQNPRHLVRRRGQEARLRCSPMKGHSHVYWYRQLPEEGLKFMVYLQKENIIDESGMPKERFSAEFPKEGPSILRIQQVVRGDSAAYFCASSPQGAGKTQNFGDGTRLSIL.

The table lists this clonotype with many counts. This chain uses TRBV15 with TRBJ2-2; possibly TRBD2 for D (5 bases). Trimming removed 0 bases at V and 9 bases at J, with 14 bases between. CDR3 length: 15 residues. Germline values: CDR1 LNHNV, CDR2 YYDKDF (reference sequence). The CDR3 region is CATSRDRGQARELFF. CDR3 nucleotides: TGTGCCACCAGCAGAGATCGGGGTCAAGCAAGGGAGCTGTTTTTT.

This clonotype was detected ten times or more. V is TRBV5-1 and J is TRBJ2-1, with 11 nucleotides matching TRBD2. Trimming removed 0 bases from V and 6 bases from J; junction bases left unmatched: 11. From germline, CDR1 is SGHRS and CDR2 YFSETQ. The CDR3 runs 18 residues. CDR3 sequence reads: CASSLVAGGNSSANEQFF. The CDR3, as DNA: TGCGCCAGCAGCTTGGTAGCGGGGGGGAACTCTTCTGCCAATGAGCAGTTCTTC.

Turning to this clonotype: This may stem from a read error, because a much larger clone lies one nucleotide away. The conserved final phenylalanine or tryptophan is absent from the CDR3, which likely points to a read error. The gene calls are TRBV5-1 and TRBJ2-7; 15 nucleotides agree with TRBD2. The germline gives CDR1 SGHRS, CDR2 YFSETQ. The CDR3 extends over 16 amino acids. The junction had 8 bases not matched to a gene; V was cut back by 3 bases and J by 7 bases. The CDR3 reads CASSSEGLAGGREQYC. CDR3 DNA sequence: TGCGCCAGCAGCTCGGAAGGACTAGCGGGAGGGAGGGAGCAGTACTGC.

A remark on this clonotype: Mismatch with germline at one junction end may stem from a read error. J is TRBJ2-2 and V is TRBV25-1; D is possibly TRBD1 or TRBD2 (5 bases each). The CDR3 spans 14 residues. Germline values: CDR1 MGHDK, CDR2 SYGVNS. CDR3 sequence: CASRGTANTRELFF. The CDR3 nucleotides read TGTGCCAGCAGGGGGACGGCGAACACCAGGGAGCTGTTTTTT.

This clonotype was recorded at least ten times. V usage is TRBV7-2 and J usage is TRBJ1-1, with TRBD1 as a possible D gene (5 bases). This CDR3 contains 14 residues. CDR1 and CDR2 (germline): SGHTA, FQGNSA. The germline V and J ends were trimmed by 1 base and 1 base, with 7 bases remaining between them. Here the CDR3 reads CASSLGQRNTEAFF. The CDR3 nucleotides are TGTGCCAGCAGCTTAGGACAGAGGAACACTGAAGCTTTCTTT.

This clonotype was picked up many times. V is TRBV7-8 and J is TRBJ2-1; the D gene is possibly TRBD2 (6 bases). This CDR3 is 13 amino acids long. Germline V gene data show CDR1 as SGHVS and CDR2 as FQNEAQ. Trimming left V 11 bases short and J 5 bases short, with 16 bases between. CDR3 residues: CAVGTPWNNEQFF. In nucleotides, the CDR3 is TGTGCCGTCGGGACTCCTTGGAACAATGAGCAGTTCTTC. Full variable domain (rest looked up from reference TRBV7-8 and TRBJ2-1): GAGVSQSPRYKVAKRGQDVALRCDPISGHVSLFWYQQALGQGPEFLTYFQNEAQLDKSGLPSDRFFAERPEGSVSTLKIQRTQQEDSAVYLCAVGTPWNNEQFFGPGTRLTVL.

This clonotype was seen at least ten times. The chain employs TRBV5-1 and TRBJ1-4; D is unresolved. This CDR3 contains 13 residues. V was trimmed by 0 bases and J by 4 bases, leaving 4 bases between them. Germline lookup yields CDR1 SGHRS and CDR2 YFSETQ. The CDR3 loop reads CASSLGVNEKLFF. CDR3 sequence (DNA): TGCGCCAGCAGCTTGGGGGTTAATGAAAAACTGTTTTTT. The full variable domain, completed using reference TRBV5-1 and TRBJ1-4, is KAGVTQTPRYLIKTRGQQVTLSCSPISGHRSVSWYQQTPGQGLQFLFEYFSETQRNKGNFPGRFSGRQFSNSRSEMNVSTLELGDSALYLCASSLGVNEKLFFGSGTQLSVL.

The chain couples TRBV20-1 to TRBJ2-5; 9 positions match TRBD2. The CDR3 is 19 amino acids. With 0 bases clipped from V and 2 bases from J, the junction kept 16 bases outside the gene matches. Germline lookup yields CDR1 DFQATT and CDR2 SNEGSKA (reference sequence). CDR3 amino acids: CSARDFFGFETSGQETQYF. CDR3 DNA sequence: TGCAGTGCTAGAGATTTTTTCGGGTTCGAGACTAGCGGTCAAGAGACCCAGTACTTC.

Ten or more counts support this clonotype. This sequence joins TRBV15 and TRBJ2-1; 14 positions match TRBD2. Germline CDR1 and CDR2: LNHNV and YYDKDF (reference sequence). The CDR3 extends over 16 amino acids. V was pared by 0 bases and J by 6 bases, with 1 base of the junction left unmatched. Here the CDR3 reads CATSRETSGRANEQFF. The CDR3 region has the DNA TGTGCCACCAGCAGAGAGACTAGCGGGAGGGCCAATGAGCAGTTCTTC.

In this sample, this clonotype turned up many times. V is TRBV7-3 and J is TRBJ1-1, with a weak D call TRBD1 (6 bases). The CDR3 is made up of 13 amino acids. Trimming left V 4 bases short and J 4 bases short, with 10 bases between. Germline V gene sequence: CDR1 SGHTA, CDR2 FQGTGA. CDR3 sequence reads: CASSSARGTEAFF. The CDR3 DNA reads TGTGCCAGCAGCTCGGCCAGGGGCACTGAAGCTTTCTTT.

This clonotype was seen repeatedly, ten times or more. The chain links TRBV6-2 or TRBV6-3 to TRBJ2-7, with D perhaps being TRBD1 or TRBD2 (5 bases each). The CDR3 covers 15 residues. Trimming shortened V by 6 bases and J by 6 bases, and 21 bases separated the two germline ends. Germline CDR1 reads MNHEY; CDR2 reads SVGEGT. The DNA of the CDR3 is TGTGCCAGCAGCCACGCTATTCGGCCCGGGGCCGAGCAGTACTTC. Protein sequence: CASSHAIRPGAEQYF.

As regards this clonotype: A much larger clone differs by one base, so this may be a read error. The chain has TRBV9 and TRBJ1-6; D gene unclear. CDR1 is SGDLS, CDR2 YYNGEE, per germline. The CDR3 extends over 14 amino acids. CDR3 amino acids: CASSVATDNSHLHF. The CDR3 region has the DNA TGTGCCAGCAGCGTAGCAACAGATAATTCACACCTCCACTTT.

This clonotype was seen at least ten times. The V call is TRBV12-3 or TRBV12-4, the J call TRBJ2-1; D is possibly TRBD2 (6 bases). Trimming took 5 bases from V and 7 from J, leaving 15 bases between them. The CDR3 loop spans 14 amino acids. The DNA for the CDR3 is TGTGCCAGCAGTCAAACTAGCTCCGGGAATGAGCAGTTCTTC. The encoded protein is CASSQTSSGNEQFF.

This clonotype has a count of ten or more. The chain is built from TRBV5-1 and TRBJ1-3, with D possibly TRBD1 on 5 matching bases. There are 14 residues in the CDR3. Germline V gene lookup returns CDR1 SGHRS and CDR2 YFSETQ. Trimming took off 2 bases at V and 4 bases at J, with 10 bases between the two ends. For the CDR3, the DNA is TGCGCCAGCAGCTTATCTTGGGGCGGAAACACCATATATTTT. Translation: CASSLSWGGNTIYF.